What follows is one T cell receptor beta chain and its context. Genomic DNA of each subset was evenly split across several immunoSEQ plates. Using 200 ng DNA, 32,000 or so T cell genomes, the sorted-subset replicate PCRs were run. Profiling relied on immunoSEQ multiplex PCR, and the TCRdb table lists in-frame clones only, not all of them. This sample yields millions of clones, of which more than 80% are seen a single time; about 0.41% belongs to the top ten. This record comes from a study of shared clonotypes between healthy human individuals. The J segment lost 6 bases and the V segment lost 2 bases, leaving 13 bases of the junction unmatched. Germline values: CDR1 SGHDN, CDR2 FVKESK. This CDR3 is built from 18 residues.

The receptor comes from a man aged 18 to 29 in good health. Some clones in this sample may be carry-over from other donors' samples. J is TRBJ2-5 and V is TRBV14; 12 nucleotides agree with TRBD2. The source material was naive CD4+ T cells from PBMCs. Subset specified: CD45RA+ positively selected. The CDR3 loop is CASSQPSGRAARIQTQYF. CDR3 sequence (DNA): TGTGCCAGCAGCCAACCTAGCGGGAGGGCCGCCCGCATCCAGACCCAGTACTTC.